Following are 24 T cell receptor beta chains from one sample sequenced in a study of cytomegalovirus exposure and HLA in healthy donors. Using immunoSEQ multiplex PCR, the repertoire was profiled, and TCRdb retains in-frame clones only, with some absent. The sample lists roughly 130,000 clones; roughly 89% were seen once. The material sequenced was PBMCs. These receptors all come from a man younger than 40 in good health and CMV-seronegative.

The V and J genes are TRBV5-1 and TRBJ2-3; 7 bases are shared with TRBD1. Germline CDR1 SGHRS, CDR2 YFSETQ. This CDR3 contains 15 residues. V was pared by 2 bases and J by 11 bases, with 14 bases of the junction left unmatched. The CDR3: CASSFDRALTLGQYF. For the CDR3, the DNA is TGCGCCAGCAGCTTCGACAGGGCCCTAACCCTAGGGCAGTATTTT.

The chain carries TRBV7-9 and TRBJ2-5; 14 bases line up with TRBD2. Trimming removed 5 bases from V and 2 bases from J; junction bases left unmatched: 13. Germline-derived CDR1 and CDR2 are SEHNR and FQNEAQ (reference sequence). The CDR3 is 19 amino acids. The CDR3 region is CASSPRGGLAGARQETQYF. The CDR3 DNA reads TGTGCCAGCAGCCCTAGAGGGGGACTAGCGGGGGCCAGACAAGAGACCCAGTACTTC.

The V gene is TRBV5-5, the J gene TRBJ1-5; TRBD1 is a possible D gene (5 bases). Germline V gives CDR1 SGHKS, CDR2 YYEKEE (reference sequence). This CDR3 is 13 amino acids long. V lost 4 bases to trimming and J lost 7 bases, with 12 bases between them. DNA for the CDR3: TGTGCCAGCAGCCGGCGGGGGGACCAGCCCCAGCATTTT. Translating it yields CASSRRGDQPQHF.

J is TRBJ2-1 and V is TRBV14, with D unclear. Between the trimmed V and J ends, which lost 0 bases and 4 bases, there was a span of 10 bases. Germline CDR1 reads SGHDN; CDR2 reads FVKESK. This CDR3 is 15 amino acids long. The CDR3 DNA sequence: TGTGCCAGCAGCCAAGAATACACCTTATACAATGAGCAGTTCTTC. This sequence encodes CASSQEYTLYNEQFF.

This clone is a singleton in its sample. The chain joins TRBV28 to TRBJ2-7; 9 nucleotides align to TRBD2. The germline CDR1 and CDR2 sequences are MDHEN and SYDVKM. CDR3 length equals 14 residues. V was pared by 8 bases and J by 0 bases, with 5 bases of the junction left unmatched. The CDR3 spells CASRLAGASYEQYF. The CDR3 region has the DNA TGTGCCAGCCGGTTAGCGGGGGCCTCCTACGAGCAGTACTTC.

The chain recombines TRBV6-6 with TRBJ1-2; 10 positions agree with TRBD1. Trimming took 2 bases from V and 8 from J; bases not matched to a gene: 5. In germline, CDR1 is MNHNY, CDR2 SVGAGI (reference sequence). The CDR3 runs to 14 residues. The CDR3 region is CASSYTDRGDGYTF. The CDR3 region has the DNA TGTGCCAGCAGTTACACGGACAGGGGGGACGGCTACACCTTC.

This chain connects TRBV4-2 to TRBJ1-4, with a tentative D call TRBD1 (5 bases). V dropped 3 bases and J dropped 8 bases, with 10 bases sitting between them. Germline assignment: CDR1 LGHNA and CDR2 YNFKEQ. This CDR3 region has 13 residues. The CDR3 region is CASSHFRQEKLFF. In DNA form, the CDR3 reads TGTGCCAGCAGCCACTTTAGACAGGAAAAACTGTTTTTT.

This chain uses TRBV2 with TRBJ2-7; TRBD1 aligns across 9 bases. CDR3 length equals 14 residues. With 4 bases clipped from V and 5 bases from J, the junction kept 6 bases outside the gene matches. Germline values: CDR1 SNHLY, CDR2 FYNNEI. Written as DNA, the CDR3 is TGTGCCAGCAGTGCGGGACAGGGTTATGACGAGCAGTACTTC. Translated: CASSAGQGYDEQYF. The full variable domain, completed using reference TRBV2 and TRBJ2-7, is EPEVTQTPSHQVTQMGQEVILRCVPISNHLYFYWYRQILGQKVEFLVSFYNNEISEKSEIFDDQFSVERPDGSNFTLKIRSTKLEDSAMYFCASSAGQGYDEQYFGPGTRLTVT.

J is TRBJ1-6 and V is TRBV28; D uncertain. This CDR3 has 15 amino acids. CDR1 and CDR2 from the germline V gene are MDHEN and SYDVKM. V was trimmed by 6 bases and J by 0 bases, leaving 9 bases between them. The CDR3, as DNA: TGTGCCAGCAGCCTTGGCCCCTCCTATAATTCACCCCTCCACTTT. Translated: CASSLGPSYNSPLHF.

V is TRBV5-4 and J is TRBJ1-1; 7 bases align to TRBD1. The V and J ends lost 3 bases and 10 bases, in that order; junction bases with no gene match: 12. Germline V lookup: CDR1 SGHNT, CDR2 YYREEE (reference sequence). The CDR3 extends over 14 amino acids. Here the CDR3 reads CASSSGQRGRLAFF. The CDR3 bases are TGTGCCAGCAGCTCCGGACAGAGGGGGCGTCTAGCTTTCTTT. The full variable domain, its missing parts supplied by reference TRBV5-4 and TRBJ1-1, is ETGVTQSPTHLIKTRGQQVTLRCSSQSGHNTVSWYQQALGQGPQFIFQYYREEENGRGNFPPRFSGLQFPNYSSELNVNALELDDSALYLCASSSGQRGRLAFFGQGTRLTVV.

This chain connects TRBV19 to TRBJ1-6; D ambiguous. The CDR3 length is 15 residues. The germline gives CDR1 LNHDA, CDR2 SQIVND (reference sequence). V lost 1 base and J lost 7, with 11 bases in between. CDR3 in DNA: TGTGCCAGTAGTATAGTGGCAGGATCAAATTCACCCCTCCACTTT. Protein product: CASSIVAGSNSPLHF.

The chain recombines TRBV5-6 with TRBJ1-4, with 7 nucleotides matching TRBD1. CDR1 is SGHDT, CDR2 YYEEEE, per germline. V was clipped by 4 bases and J by 8 bases; unmatched bases: 8. The CDR3 consists of 14 residues. In DNA, the CDR3 is TGTGCCAGCAGCAAGGGACAGCAAACGGAAAAACTGTTTTTT. This gives the protein CASSKGQQTEKLFF.

The rearrangement uses TRBV18 and TRBJ2-3; a possible D gene is TRBD2 (5 bases). Trimming shortened V by 1 base and J by 0 bases, and 8 bases separated the two germline ends. CDR1 is KGHSH and CDR2 is LQKENI in the germline V gene. The CDR3 is 15 residues long. CDR3 sequence: CASSPRLTSTDTQYF. As DNA, the CDR3 is TGTGCCAGCTCACCACGACTAACTAGCACAGATACGCAGTATTTT.

The rearrangement joins TRBV18 to TRBJ1-4; 7 bases fit TRBD1. The V gene end was trimmed by 3 bases and the J gene end by 8 bases; junction bases not matched to a gene: 3. The CDR3 contains 13 residues. Germline-derived CDR1 and CDR2 are KGHSH and LQKENI. The CDR3 DNA follows: TGTGCCAGCTCACCGACAGGGTGGGAAAAACTGTTTTTT. This translates into CASSPTGWEKLFF.

This sequence joins TRBV5-1 and TRBJ2-2, with 9 positions matching TRBD2. V lost 0 bases to trimming and J lost 3 bases; unmatched junction nucleotides: 3. The CDR3 loop spans 16 amino acids. The V gene's germline CDR1 is SGHRS and CDR2 YFSETQ. The CDR3 sequence: CASSLVAGADTGELFF. CDR3 nucleotide sequence: TGCGCCAGCAGCTTGGTAGCGGGGGCGGACACCGGGGAGCTGTTTTTT.

This clone was detected only a few times. The chain employs TRBV28 and TRBJ1-5; D remains ambiguous. The CDR3 loop spans 12 amino acids. Germline loops: CDR1 MDHEN, CDR2 SYDVKM. V lost 5 bases to trimming and J lost 5 bases, with 7 bases between them. The CDR3 sequence: CASSPHDQPQHF. In DNA form, the CDR3 reads TGTGCCAGCAGTCCCCATGATCAGCCCCAGCATTTT.

This clone was found a few times. The gene calls are TRBV19 and TRBJ1-2, with D uncertain. Germline-derived CDR1 and CDR2 are LNHDA and SQIVND (reference sequence). There are 12 residues in the CDR3. The V and J ends lost 5 bases and 4 bases respectively, with 8 bases between them. The CDR3 coding sequence is TGTGCCAGTAGTTACGGGATCTATGGCTACACCTTC. Its translation: CASSYGIYGYTF.

The chain has TRBV28 and TRBJ1-3; D ambiguous. V was pared by 2 bases and J by 4 bases, with 9 bases between. The germline CDR1 and CDR2 sequences are MDHEN and SYDVKM. CDR3 length: 14 residues. DNA of the CDR3: TGTGCCAGCAGTTTAAGAGGGTCGGGAAACACCATATATTTT. Amino acids: CASSLRGSGNTIYF.

This chain connects TRBV9 to TRBJ2-2; TRBD1 matches 9 bases. This CDR3 has 15 residues. CDR1 SGDLS and CDR2 YYNGEE come from the germline V gene. V was pared by 4 bases and J by 4 bases, with 5 bases of the junction left unmatched. As DNA, the CDR3 is TGTGCCAGCAGCCACGACAGGGGGGGCACCGGGGAGCTGTTTTTT. As protein: CASSHDRGGTGELFF.

Here the CDR3 reads CASSQTGGYNEQFF. The CDR3 coding sequence is TGTGCCAGCAGCCAAACAGGGGGATACAATGAGCAGTTCTTC. The rearrangement joins TRBV11-3 to TRBJ2-1; 8 nucleotides match TRBD1. With V trimmed by 5 bases and J by 4 bases, 4 bases remained unmatched. This CDR3 region has 14 residues. The germline V gene encodes CDR1 SGHNT and CDR2 YENEEA. Looking up the rest from reference TRBV11-3 and TRBJ2-1 gives the full variable domain: EAGVVQSPRYKIIEKKQPVAFWCNPISGHNTLYWYLQNLGQGPELLIRYENEEAVDDSQLPKDRFSAERLKGVDSTLKIQPAELGDSAVYLCASSQTGGYNEQFFGPGTRLTVL.

The V call is TRBV6-6, the J call TRBJ2-2, with a tentative D call TRBD2 (5 bases). Germline V gives CDR1 MNHNY, CDR2 SVGAGI (reference sequence). CDR3 length: 12 residues. Trimming removed 6 bases at V and 6 bases at J, with 8 bases between. CDR3 DNA sequence: TGTGCCAGCAGAGACGGGGCCGGGGAGCTGTTTTTT. Translation: CASRDGAGELFF.

This chain joins TRBV7-2 and TRBJ2-1; 10 bases are shared with TRBD2. The length of the CDR3 is 15 residues. The germline V gene has CDR1 SGHTA and CDR2 FQGNSA. Trimming cost V 5 bases and J 5 bases; bases outside gene matches: 6. The CDR3 reads CASSPSGGMDNEQFF. The CDR3 coding sequence is TGTGCCAGCAGCCCTAGCGGGGGTATGGACAATGAGCAGTTCTTC.

In the case of this clone: One end of the junction does not line up with germline, which may come from a read error. The V call is TRBV11-3, the J call TRBJ2-3; 7 bases match TRBD1. Germline assignment: CDR1 SGHNT and CDR2 YENEEA. The length of the CDR3 is 15 residues. The CDR3 sequence: CASSSGTASTYTQYF. The CDR3 bases are TGTGCCAGCAGCTCCGGGACAGCGAGCACATATACGCAGTATTTT.

V usage is TRBV6-5 and J usage is TRBJ2-7, with D perhaps matching TRBD2 (5 bases). Trimming took 2 bases from V and 4 from J, leaving 18 bases between them. Germline CDR1 is MNHEY and CDR2 is SVGAGI. CDR3 length: 16 amino acids. CDR3 sequence reads: CASSYGPEGLGYEQYF. The CDR3 DNA reads as TGTGCCAGCAGTTACGGCCCTGAGGGTTTGGGGTACGAGCAGTACTTC.